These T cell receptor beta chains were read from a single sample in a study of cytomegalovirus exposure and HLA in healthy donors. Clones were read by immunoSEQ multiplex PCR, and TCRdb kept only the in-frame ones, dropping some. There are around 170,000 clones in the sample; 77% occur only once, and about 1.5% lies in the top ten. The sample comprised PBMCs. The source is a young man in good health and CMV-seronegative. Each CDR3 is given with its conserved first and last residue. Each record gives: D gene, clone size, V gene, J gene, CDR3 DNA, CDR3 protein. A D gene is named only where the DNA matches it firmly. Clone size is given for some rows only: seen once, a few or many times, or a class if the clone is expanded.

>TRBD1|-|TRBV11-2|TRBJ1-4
TGTGCCAGCAGCCTACGGACAGGTTCTAATGAAAAACTGTTTTTT
CASSLRTGSNEKLFF
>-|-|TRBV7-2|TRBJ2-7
TGTGCCAGCAGCTTAGCGCTGGGCGGGGCAGCCTACGAGCAGTACTTC
CASSLALGGAAYEQYF
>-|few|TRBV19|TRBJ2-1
TGTGCCAGTAGTATTCCCCCCGCGAAGGAGCAGTTCTTC
CASSIPPAKEQFF
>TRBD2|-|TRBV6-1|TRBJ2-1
TGTGCCAGCAGCCCTAGCGGGGGGGCGACCCAGTTCTTC
CASSPSGGATQFF
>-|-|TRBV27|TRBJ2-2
TGTGCCAGCAGTTTAGGCGGGACCACCGGGGAGCTGTTTTTT
CASSLGGTTGELFF
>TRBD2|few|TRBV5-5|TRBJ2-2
TGTGCCAGCAGCATGACTAGCGGGGGGGCCGGGGAGCTGTTTTTT
CASSMTSGGAGELFF
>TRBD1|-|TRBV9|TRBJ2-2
TGTGCCAGCAGCACCCGACAGGGGGCTGGAACCGGGGAGCTGTTTTTT
CASSTRQGAGTGELFF
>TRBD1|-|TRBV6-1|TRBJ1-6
TGTGCCAGCAGTGAACTCCGACAGGGAAATTCACCCCTCCACTTT
CASSELRQGNSPLHF
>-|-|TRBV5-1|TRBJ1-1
TGCGCCAGCAGCCCCGCGGCGCACACTGAAGCTTTCTTT
CASSPAAHTEAFF
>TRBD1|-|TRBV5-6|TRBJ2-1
TGTGCCAGCAGCTTGGGGACAGGGACGGGGCCCGGGGGTGAGCAGTTCTTC
CASSLGTGTGPGGEQFF
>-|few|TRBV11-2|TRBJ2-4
TGTGCCAGCAGCTGGAGGGCGGGACTTCTAGCCAAAAACATTCAGTACTTC
CASSWRAGLLAKNIQYF
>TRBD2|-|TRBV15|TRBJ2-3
TGTGCCACCAGCAGAGAAGGCGGGAGGGGGCAAAGAAAAGATACGCAGTATTTT
CATSREGGRGQRKDTQYF
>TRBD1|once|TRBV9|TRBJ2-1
TGTGCCAGCAGCGCGCGGACAGGTCCTTGGGATGAGCAGTTCTTC
CASSARTGPWDEQFF
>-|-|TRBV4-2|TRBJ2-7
TGTGCCAGCAGCCAACGAACGGACACCTACGAGCAGTACTTC
CASSQRTDTYEQYF
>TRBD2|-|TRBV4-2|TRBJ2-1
TGTGCCAGCAGGCCAAGAGTGGGACGGGAGGGGGGGGGAGAGCAGTTCTTC
CASRPRVGREGGGEQFF
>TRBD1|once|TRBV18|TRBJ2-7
TGTGCCAGCTCACTTGGACAGGGGGCGAGTGAGCAGTACTTC
CASSLGQGASEQYF
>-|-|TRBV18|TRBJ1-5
TGTGCCAGCTCATATACCGGGGACAATCAGCCCCAGCATTTT
CASSYTGDNQPQHF
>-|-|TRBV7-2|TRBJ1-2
TGTGCCAGCAGCTTCGTAACATCTGGCTACACCTTC
CASSFVTSGYTF
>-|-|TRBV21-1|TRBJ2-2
TGTGCCAGCAGCATTTACGGGGGGCCATCGAACGGGGAGCTGTTTTTT
CASSIYGGPSNGELFF
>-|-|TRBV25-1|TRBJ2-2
TGTGCCAGCAGTGATGGTAGCGGGGAGCTGTTTTTT
CASSDGSGELFF
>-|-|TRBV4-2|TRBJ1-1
TGTGCCAGCAGCCAAGCGGTGGGGAGCACTGAAGCTTTCTTT
CASSQAVGSTEAFF
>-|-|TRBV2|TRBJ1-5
TGTGCCAGCAGTGCAGGGTCCCGCGTTGGGCCCCAGCATTTT
CASSAGSRVGPQHF
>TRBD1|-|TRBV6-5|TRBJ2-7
TGTGCCAGCAGCTCCGGACAGGGAAATTTCTACGAGCAGTACTTC
CASSSGQGNFYEQYF
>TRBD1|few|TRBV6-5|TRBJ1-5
TGTGCCAGCAGACAGGGGGGCAATCAGCCCCAGCATTTT
CASRQGGNQPQHF